This TCR beta chain was profiled in a study of T cells in Graves' hyperthyroidism and ophthalmopathy. Study in general: At the time of initial diagnosis and before any treatment, peripheral blood was collected.

Study-level points and caveats: In validation, the model predicted ophthalmopathy. These predictions came a median around 5.9 months before onset.

The table lists this clonotype with a few counts. Its antigen is still unknown. Germline V gene sequence: CDR1 DFQATT, CDR2 SNEGSKA (reference sequence). The V end was cut by 3 bases, the J end by 2 bases, with 10 bases between. This CDR3 region has 13 residues. Amplification of TCR beta CDR3 regions was performed using RNA transcripts as template. The HTBI primer set served for first-round RT-PCR of the TCR CDR3. TCRdb re-derived calls from the multiplex PCR reads in MiXCR, one entry per CDR3 protein. The sample lists fewer than 400,000 distinct CDR3 sequences, 20% to 25% occurring once. The rearrangement links TRBV20-1 to TRBJ1-2; D unclear. The TCR sequence derives from a man aged 45-60 years with Graves' hyperthyroidism. Specimen: blood. DNA of the CDR3: TGCAGTGCTAGGACCGGACTGAACTATGGCTACACCTTC. Protein sequence: CSARTGLNYGYTF.